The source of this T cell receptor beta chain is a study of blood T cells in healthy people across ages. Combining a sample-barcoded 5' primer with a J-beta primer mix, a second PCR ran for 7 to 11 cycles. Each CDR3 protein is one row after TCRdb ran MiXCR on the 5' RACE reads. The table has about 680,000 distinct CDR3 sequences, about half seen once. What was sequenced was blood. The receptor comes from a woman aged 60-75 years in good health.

CDR3 protein: CASSTPGSGDGIYGYTF. The CDR3 region has the DNA TGTGCCAGCAGTACCCCCGGGAGTGGGGATGGGATCTATGGCTACACCTTC. This sequence joins TRBV28 and TRBJ1-2; D gene ambiguous. The V end lost 5 bases, the J end lost 4 bases, and 23 bases lay between the germline ends. CDR3 length equals 17 residues. Germline CDR1 is MDHEN and CDR2 is SYDVKM.